This is a list of T cell receptor beta chains from one sample in a study of patients and donors after allogeneic stem cell transplantation. TCRdb independently ran MiXCR on the RT-PCR reads; one entry per CDR3 protein. Of about a million distinct CDR3 sequences in the sample, under 20% were seen once. Specimen: blood, either unsorted or a sorted T cell fraction (not recorded which). The origin of the receptors is a human donor who was either an allogeneic HSCT recipient or a stem cell or donor lymphocyte infusion donor (not recorded which). It is not recorded whose cells these are; they may come from a transplant donor. Both conserved end residues are part of each CDR3. D genes are given only for firm matches. Clone size is not always given. Where it is, it says once, few, many or a class for expanded clones.

d_call clone_size j_call v_call cdr3_aa cdr3_nt
- - TRBJ2-1 TRBV4-1 CASSQDLDAYNEQFF TGCGCCAGCAGCCAAGATCTGGACGCCTACAATGAGCAGTTCTTC
- - TRBJ1-1 TRBV12-3/TRBV12-4 CASSFFRGRSSTEAFF TGTGCCAGCAGTTTTTTTAGAGGCAGGTCCTCCACTGAAGCTTTCTTT
- - TRBJ1-5 TRBV15 CATSRSGENQPQHF TGTGCCACCAGCAGATCAGGGGAGAATCAGCCCCAGCATTTT
- few TRBJ1-2 TRBV29-1 CSVETQGDGYTF TGCAGCGTTGAAACGCAGGGCGATGGCTACACCTTC
- - TRBJ2-5 TRBV20-1 CSARDVGGSRVTQYF TGCAGTGCTAGAGATGTTGGGGGTTCGAGGGTGACCCAGTACTTC
TRBD2 few TRBJ2-7 TRBV20-1 CSAPPNPSGGYEQYF TGCAGTGCTCCCCCGAACCCTAGCGGGGGCTACGAGCAGTACTTC
TRBD1 - TRBJ1-2 TRBV7-8 CASSRRTGVYGYTF TGTGCCAGCAGCCGACGTACAGGGGTCTATGGCTACACCTTC
- few TRBJ1-5 TRBV27 CASSLYWGSNQPQHF TGTGCCAGCAGTTTATACTGGGGAAGCAATCAGCCCCAGCATTTT
- few TRBJ2-1 TRBV20-1 CSASLPNNEQFF TGCAGTGCTAGCTTACCGAACAATGAGCAGTTCTTC
- - TRBJ1-3 TRBV18 CASSPRDSGNTIYF TGTGCCAGCAGTCCTCGGGACTCTGGAAACACCATATATTTT
- - TRBJ1-5 TRBV15 CATSRDSQPQHF TGTGCCACCAGCAGAGATAGTCAGCCCCAGCATTTT
TRBD2 few TRBJ2-3 TRBV24-1 CATSDSRLAGGPDTQYF TGTGCCACCAGTGATTCTCGACTAGCGGGAGGGCCCGATACGCAGTATTTT
- few TRBJ2-7 TRBV13 CASSRPGTKEKLHYEQYF TGTGCCAGCAGCCGGCCCGGGACGAAGGAAAAATTACACTACGAGCAGTACTTC
- - TRBJ2-1 TRBV11-3 CASLEGPYNEQFF TGTGCCAGCTTGGAGGGCCCCTACAATGAGCAGTTCTTC
- - TRBJ2-7 TRBV7-9 CASSLSRPELEQYF TGTGCCAGCAGCCTATCGAGGCCGGAGCTGGAGCAGTACTTC
TRBD1 - TRBJ2-1 TRBV7-8 CASSLEGAGMGQTYNEQFF TGTGCCAGCAGCTTAGAAGGGGCGGGTATGGGACAGACTTACAATGAGCAGTTCTTC
TRBD2 few TRBJ2-7 TRBV30 CAWSHLSGSSYEQYF TGTGCCTGGAGTCACCTTAGCGGGAGCTCCTACGAGCAGTACTTC
- many TRBJ1-5 TRBV20-1 CSARGQEGQPQHF TGCAGTGCTAGAGGACAGGAGGGCCAGCCCCAGCATTTT
- - TRBJ1-1 TRBV30 CAWGRPRTAVYNTEAFF TGTGCCTGGGGCCGACCAAGGACAGCAGTTTATAACACTGAAGCTTTCTTT
TRBD1 few TRBJ1-3 TRBV9 CASSVAQGGTIYF TGTGCCAGCAGCGTAGCCCAGGGGGGCACCATATATTTT
- few TRBJ2-3 TRBV12-3/TRBV12-4 CARTGYTDTQYF TGTGCCAGGACAGGTTACACAGATACGCAGTATTTT
- - TRBJ1-2 TRBV15 CATSREFSGLTSNYGYTF TGTGCCACCAGCAGAGAATTTAGCGGACTCACCTCTAACTATGGCTACACCTTC
- few TRBJ2-7 TRBV25-1 CAASEGGLVHEQYF TGTGCCGCCTCCGAGGGGGGGCTAGTCCACGAGCAGTACTTC
TRBD1 few TRBJ1-1 TRBV6-2/TRBV6-3 CASSYDRGSEAFF TGTGCCAGCAGTTACGACAGGGGATCTGAAGCTTTCTTT
TRBD1 few TRBJ2-5 TRBV7-8 CASSDPWDRGEETQYF TGTGCCAGCAGCGACCCTTGGGACAGGGGAGAAGAGACCCAGTACTTC
- - TRBJ2-3 TRBV27 CASSLYPPREGATDTQYF TGTGCCAGCAGTTTATATCCGCCTCGTGAGGGAGCCACAGATACGCAGTATTTT
- - TRBJ2-1 TRBV20-1 CSARDLWRLSVYNEQFF TGCAGTGCTAGAGACCTCTGGCGCTTATCTGTCTACAATGAGCAGTTCTTC
- few TRBJ1-2 TRBV12-3/TRBV12-4 CASSSLGRHYGYTF TGTGCCAGCAGCTCCCTAGGGAGGCATTATGGCTACACCTTC
- - TRBJ1-1 TRBV6-2/TRBV6-3 CASSYRQVNTEAFF TGTGCCAGCAGTTATCGACAGGTGAACACTGAAGCTTTCTTT
- - TRBJ1-5 TRBV6-5 CASSYKGVGNQPQHF TGTGCCAGCAGTTACAAAGGGGTTGGCAATCAGCCCCAGCATTTT
- few TRBJ2-2 TRBV4-2 CASSHWTDGSGELFF TGTGCCAGCAGCCACTGGACTGACGGGAGCGGGGAGCTGTTTTTT
- - TRBJ2-2 TRBV4-3 CASSPYNPQKNTGELFF TGCGCCAGCAGCCCCTATAATCCCCAGAAGAACACCGGGGAGCTGTTTTTT
- - TRBJ2-7 TRBV5-1 CASSLTYTDYEQYF TGCGCCAGCAGCTTGACCTACACAGACTACGAGCAGTACTTC
TRBD2 few TRBJ2-4 TRBV7-2 CASSPQPSGGNIQYF TGTGCCAGCAGCCCACAACCTAGCGGGGGGAACATTCAGTACTTC
TRBD1 few TRBJ2-1 TRBV24-1 CATSDLGGQGARNEQFF TGTGCCACCAGTGATTTGGGGGGACAGGGGGCGCGGAATGAGCAGTTCTTC
- few TRBJ1-1 TRBV29-1 CSVRSGANTEAFF TGCAGCGTTCGGTCAGGGGCAAACACTGAAGCTTTCTTT
- - TRBJ1-1 TRBV12-3/TRBV12-4 CASSLGAPTGAEAFF TGTGCCAGCAGTTTGGGGGCACCCACGGGGGCTGAAGCTTTCTTT
TRBD1 many TRBJ2-7 TRBV6-2/TRBV6-3 CASSYSLGTGTRLTYEQYF TGTGCCAGCAGTTACTCTCTCGGGACAGGGACAAGGTTGACCTACGAGCAGTACTTC
- few TRBJ2-7 TRBV5-5 CASSLDGREQYF TGTGCCAGCAGCTTGGACGGGCGCGAGCAGTACTTC
TRBD1 - TRBJ1-1 TRBV7-8 CASSLGTLDREASVAFF TGTGCCAGCAGCTTAGGGACCTTGGACAGGGAGGCTTCGGTGGCTTTCTTT
TRBD2 few TRBJ2-3 TRBV7-3 CASSPSGTSDTQYF TGTGCCAGCAGCCCTAGCGGGACCTCAGATACGCAGTATTTT
- few TRBJ2-7 TRBV2 CASSEFRDEQYF TGTGCCAGCAGTGAATTCCGGGACGAGCAGTACTTC
TRBD2 - TRBJ2-1 TRBV4-2 CASSHREGTSGGYNEQFF TGTGCCAGCAGCCACCGCGAGGGGACTAGCGGGGGTTACAATGAGCAGTTCTTC
TRBD1 - TRBJ2-7 TRBV6-2/TRBV6-3 CASTLRDRSSYEQYF TGTGCCAGCACCCTCCGGGACAGGAGCTCCTACGAGCAGTACTTC
- few TRBJ1-2 TRBV29-1 CSVEGAGYTF TGCAGCGTCGAAGGGGCTGGCTACACCTTC